This TCR beta chain is drawn from a study of blood T cell repertoires in COVID-19. Study at large: COVID-19 samples, acute and convalescent, were from the United States, Italy and Spain.

Libraries were prepared by immunoSEQ multiplex PCR; TCRdb keeps only in-frame clonotypes and omits some of them. The data show around 270,000 clones, with roughly 84% seen just once and 1.5% held by the top ten. V gave up 5 bases and J gave up 3 bases; unmatched junction bases: 6. This CDR3 contains 15 residues. Per the germline V gene, CDR1 is ENHRY and CDR2 is SYGVKD. The sample consisted of peripheral blood. The sequence derives from a woman in her forties who had recovered from COVID-19. The genes are TRBV10-3 and TRBJ2-5; 10 bases line up with TRBD2. Here the CDR3 reads CAISRSGGAEETQYF. The CDR3 DNA is TGTGCCATCAGTAGGAGCGGGGGGGCCGAAGAGACCCAGTACTTC.